A single T cell receptor beta chain is shown here with its context. There is no known antigen for this receptor. Qualities for individual bases were not recorded, and no much larger clone is one base off. This sample stems from a study of cytomegalovirus exposure and HLA in healthy donors (dated by TCRdb to about 2017). For the study in its entirety: An earlier analysis of some 550 of the donors reported about 290 Gb of sequence data and around 120 million unique TCR beta sequences from about 200 million T cells. The study profiled the T cell repertoires of more than 500 subjects by immunosequencing and related them to cytomegalovirus serostatus. HLA typing included class I and class II loci at four-digit resolution. The study combined high-throughput TCR immunosequencing, statistical association of individual TCRs with disease status, and machine learning to predict cytomegalovirus infection status. A separate validation cohort of roughly 110 different subjects was used in addition to the roughly 670-subject first cohort. The study was designed to test whether signatures of past pathogen exposure could be identified by cataloging public T cell receptors. A later analysis re-analyzed previously published TCR beta repertoires from 650 to 800 donors and added high-resolution HLA genotyping to study TCR occurrence patterns. An earlier analysis of 587 of the donors used high-throughput TCR beta sequencing to judge whether each TCR beta V gene segment behaved as functional or pseudogenic. The later analysis used no new phenotypic data to find candidate immune exposures, relying instead on TCR beta sequences and their occurrence across donors. Donor age, sex, ethnicity and CMV serostatus were compiled alongside the repertoire data. Among around 400 genotyped donors of the cohort, an average of approximately 240,000 unique TCR beta nucleotide sequences was sequenced per donor, of which roughly 17% were non-productive. A later genetic analysis used genome-wide SNP genotypes for 398 of the 666 donors, treating that subset as a discovery cohort. Among the roughly 370 genotyped donors, around 81% belonged to the genetic ancestry cluster associated with self-reported Caucasian donors. Every repertoire in the discovery cohort had been generated on one and the same sequencing platform. An early release covering roughly 600 HLA-typed donors comprised approximately 300 gigabases of sequencing data and tens of millions of unique TCR sequences. The number of typed donors differed by locus: roughly 629-640 for A, B, C, DRB1 and DQB1; roughly 510 for DQA1; 606 for DPA1; and some 430 for DPB1. Five DR-DQ haplotypes were treated as single units for association and clustering because of strong linkage in the cohort.

The CDR3 sequence holds 14 residues, the cysteine and phenylalanine included. The CDR3 DNA has 42 bases and is translated from base 1. The germline V gene gives CDR1 as WSHSY and CDR2 as SAAADI. The junction shows trimming of 2 bases on V and 2 bases on J, and the gene matches do not reach 0 bases of it. The library came from the immunoSEQ multiplex PCR assay. For the multiplex PCR, a mixture combining 60 forward primers for TCR Vbeta segments and 13 reverse primers for TCR Jbeta segments was used. Amplification of the CDR3 region of rearranged TCR beta genes was performed with a multiplex PCR assay on genomic DNA. The Illumina HiSeq System was used to sequence the amplified TCR beta libraries as 87-base-pair reads. As for the authors' bioinformatics: In a later analysis, tens of millions of unique TCR beta chains were counted across the 500 to 850 repertoires, and about 9.9 million of these chains were shared by at least two donors. A nearest-neighbor algorithm error-corrected the raw reads and collapsed the reads into unique sequences, merging closely related sequences to remove PCR and sequencing errors. CDR3 sequences were aligned to IMGT reference sequences to assign V, D and J gene segments. For a sequence to be retained, a match of at least six nucleotides to both a V gene segment and a J gene segment was required. A rearrangement was called productive if the CDR3 had no stop codons and remained in frame with V and J, and every other rearrangement was called non-productive. Following IMGT convention, CDR3 was defined as the stretch from the second conserved V-encoded cysteine up to the conserved J-encoded phenylalanine. The earlier analysis of 500 to 600 of the donors excluded sequences that lacked an unambiguous match to a single V gene segment. An earlier analysis of around 600 of the donors classified V segments as functional when productive rearrangements were above 56.7% and as segregating when the standard deviation between donors was above 5%. To diagnose cytomegalovirus status from the catalog of TCR beta chain sequences, a statistical classification framework was built. A later analysis assigned V and J genes by comparing TCR nucleotide sequences with IMGT/GENE-DB human TR gene sequences. Using the TCRdist pipeline, a later analysis assigned CDR3 sequences along with most-parsimonious VDJ recombination scenarios. In a later analysis, each TCR beta chain was defined by its CDR3 amino acid sequence together with its V-gene family, and reads without a unique V-gene family were excluded. To address suspected cross-contamination and a sequencing artifact, a later analysis removed around 600 highly shared, low-generation-probability nucleotide sequences. In a later analysis, a clonal expansion index for each public chain was calculated from normalized within-repertoire ranks of inferred template counts. In a later analysis, generation probabilities were computed with a VDJ recombination model fitted to out-of-frame rearrangements, and the resulting probabilities were checked against IGoR. Hypergeometric tests were used in a later analysis to score TCR-TCR, TCR-HLA and TCR-CMV co-occurrence, with a repertoire-size bias correction applied to the TCR pairs. A later analysis estimated false discovery rates by permuting HLA or CMV assignments 20 times. In a later analysis, co-occurring TCRs were grouped using DBSCAN, with TCRdist sequence similarity added in when clustering inside HLA-allele-positive subsets. Repertoires with fewer than 30,000 or more than 120,000 public chains, plus five repertoires with anomalous nucleotide sharing, were excluded from co-occurrence clustering. TCRdb re-hosts the immuneACCESS table, in-frame sequences only. Its copies lack some clones; in the studies checked, an unresolved V gene accounts for under half of them, and the cause for the rest is not known. The V and J calls and the clone size are those of that table, but D and trimming were determined from the DNA. The sample contains about 96,000 clones, approximately 72% of them found a single time. Approximately 14% of the sample lies in the top ten.

The cohort comprised some 730 healthy bone marrow donors. At the time of sampling, all cohort members were nominally healthy, though unrecorded immune exposures were likely present. The donor tested CMV seropositive, placing the donor among the roughly 270 seropositive members of the cohort. A peripheral blood sample was provided by each donor, and peripheral blood mononuclear cells were used for TCR beta sequencing. Genomic DNA extraction from the blood cell samples was performed with the Qiagen DNeasy Blood Extraction Kit. The investigation overall reported the following: A cluster of highly shared sequence variants was judged likely to be a technical artifact of the sequencing pipeline. In a later analysis, several top co-occurrence clusters were reported to appear linked to parvovirus B19, influenza, CMV and Epstein-Barr virus. Compared with the approximately 720-donor mean, donors in an Asian-associated ancestry cluster had fewer N-insertions in productive TCRs, according to a later genetic analysis. The only immune exposure information available for the cohort was CMV serostatus. Fewer than 20 rarely observed V segments, including chromosome 9 orphons, were excluded from the earlier analysis of several hundred of the donors because counts were too low. Sequencing depth was assumed to be roughly uniform across donors in the presence/absence analyses, though that assumption may not hold. When HLA alleles, especially DR and DQ, strongly co-occurred, TCR associations were difficult to assign to individual alleles. In the study, about 150 TCR beta chains were listed as associated with cytomegalovirus. In a later analysis, HLA-associated TCR beta chains were found to be more clonally expanded and to have lower generation probabilities than equally common non-associated chains. Broadly in line with IMGT annotations, most TCR beta V segments showed up in productive rearrangements about 87% or about 30% of the time in an earlier analysis of around 550 of the donors. According to the authors, the approach could potentially be generalized to other disease states and immunological phenotypes. A further reported finding was that TCR beta sequences accurately predicted the HLA-A and HLA-B alleles for most subjects in the first cohort. In a later analysis, the rate of TCR association differed among HLA loci, with DRB1 alleles having the most associated TCRs and HLA-C alleles having the fewest. Specific HLA alleles were associated with around 18,000 TCR beta sequences at a false discovery rate of 0.05 in a later analysis. In this cohort, only TCR beta chains were sequenced, and detectable features were limited by the absence of alpha or paired-chain data. In vitro tests confirmed that three of the cytomegalovirus-associated TCR beta chains recognize cytomegalovirus antigens. An association between a missense DCLRE1C variant and V-gene and J-gene trimming of TCR beta chains was found in a later genetic analysis and replicated in an independent cohort. Because some donors lacked HLA typing at each locus, the association tests relied only on the typed subset. Linkage disequilibrium might explain the correlated functional status among segregating V segments, but an unknown experimental factor could not be ruled out. The classifier was reported to diagnose cytomegalovirus status with high specificity and sensitivity in both the original and validation cohorts. While some public TCRs were present in many individuals, most TCR sequences turned up only very rarely across donors. According to a later analysis, most CMV-associated TCR beta chains appeared to be HLA-restricted, and the HLA associations seemed to be driven largely by CMV exposure. Some IMGT-functional V segments, including TRBV6-2 and TRBV6-3, could not be told apart with the 87-base-pair reads, so those segments were excluded.

This receptor chain uses TRBV10-2 and TRBJ2-1, with 7 bases matching TRBD2. The sequence came from a woman in her 70s in good health and CMV-seropositive. Specimen: PBMCs. The DNA is TGCGCCAGCAGTGAGGGGAGGGCCTACAATGAGCAGTTCTTC. It is translated as CASSEGRAYNEQFF.